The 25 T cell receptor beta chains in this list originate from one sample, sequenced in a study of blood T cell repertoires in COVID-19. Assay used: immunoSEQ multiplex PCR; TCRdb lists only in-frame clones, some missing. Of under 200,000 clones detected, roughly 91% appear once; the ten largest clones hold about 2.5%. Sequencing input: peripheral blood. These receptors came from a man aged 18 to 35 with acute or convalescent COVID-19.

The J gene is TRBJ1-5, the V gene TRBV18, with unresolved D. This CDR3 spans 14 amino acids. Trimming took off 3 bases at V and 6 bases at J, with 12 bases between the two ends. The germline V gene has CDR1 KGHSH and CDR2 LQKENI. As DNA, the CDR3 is TGTGCCAGCTCACCGTCAGGTAATACTCAGCCCCAGCATTTT. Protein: CASSPSGNTQPQHF.

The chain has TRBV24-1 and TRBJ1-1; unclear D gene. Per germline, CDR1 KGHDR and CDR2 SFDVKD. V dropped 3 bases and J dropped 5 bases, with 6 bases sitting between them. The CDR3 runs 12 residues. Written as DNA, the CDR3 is TGTGCCACCAGTGATGACAAGACTGAAGCTTTCTTT. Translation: CATSDDKTEAFF.

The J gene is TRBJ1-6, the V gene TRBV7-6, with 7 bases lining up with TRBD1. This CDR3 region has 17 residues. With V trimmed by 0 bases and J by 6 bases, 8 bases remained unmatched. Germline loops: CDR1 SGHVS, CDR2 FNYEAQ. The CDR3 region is CASSLATNRGGNSPLHF. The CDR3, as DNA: TGTGCCAGCAGCTTAGCCACGAACAGGGGTGGTAATTCACCCCTCCACTTT.

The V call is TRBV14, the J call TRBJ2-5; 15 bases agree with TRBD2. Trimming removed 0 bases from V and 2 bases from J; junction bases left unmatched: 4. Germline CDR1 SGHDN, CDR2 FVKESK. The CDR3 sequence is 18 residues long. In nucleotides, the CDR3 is TGTGCCAGCAGCCAAGATCTCGGACTAGCGGGGGGGCAAGAGACCCAGTACTTC. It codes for CASSQDLGLAGGQETQYF.

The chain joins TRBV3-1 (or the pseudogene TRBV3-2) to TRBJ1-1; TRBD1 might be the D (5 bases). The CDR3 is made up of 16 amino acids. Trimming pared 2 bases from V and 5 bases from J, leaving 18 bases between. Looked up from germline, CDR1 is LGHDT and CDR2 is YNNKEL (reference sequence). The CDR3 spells CASSQIRVGGYTEAFF. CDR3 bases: TGTGCCAGCAGCCAAATCAGGGTGGGAGGATATACTGAAGCTTTCTTT.

The CDR3, as DNA: TGTGCCAGCAGTTACTCAGAGGGGGCGCATTACGAGCAGTACTTC. Its protein is CASSYSEGAHYEQYF. The chain combines TRBV6-5 with TRBJ2-7; TRBD1 matches at 7 bases. Per the germline V gene, CDR1 is MNHEY and CDR2 is SVGAGI. The CDR3 sequence is 15 residues long. The V gene end was trimmed by 0 bases and the J gene end by 4 bases; junction bases not matched to a gene: 6.

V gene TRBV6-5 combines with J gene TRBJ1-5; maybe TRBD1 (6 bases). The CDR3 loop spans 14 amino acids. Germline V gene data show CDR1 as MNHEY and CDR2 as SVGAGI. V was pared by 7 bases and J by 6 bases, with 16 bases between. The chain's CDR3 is CASTPTGNGQPQHF. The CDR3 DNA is TGTGCCAGCACCCCTACAGGGAACGGTCAGCCCCAGCATTTT.

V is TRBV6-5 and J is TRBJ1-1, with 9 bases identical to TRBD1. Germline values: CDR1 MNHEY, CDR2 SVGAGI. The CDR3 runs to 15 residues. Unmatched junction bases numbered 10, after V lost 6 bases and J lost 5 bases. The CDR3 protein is CASRMRQGGLTEAFF. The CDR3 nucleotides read TGTGCCAGCAGGATGAGACAGGGGGGTTTGACTGAAGCTTTCTTT.

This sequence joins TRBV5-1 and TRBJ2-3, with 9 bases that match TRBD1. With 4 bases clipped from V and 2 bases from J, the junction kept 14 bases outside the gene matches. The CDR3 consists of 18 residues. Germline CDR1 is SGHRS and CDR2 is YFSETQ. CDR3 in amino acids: CASSPNPLGTGYTDTQYF. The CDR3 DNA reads TGCGCCAGCAGCCCAAATCCCTTGGGGACAGGGTACACAGATACGCAGTATTTT.

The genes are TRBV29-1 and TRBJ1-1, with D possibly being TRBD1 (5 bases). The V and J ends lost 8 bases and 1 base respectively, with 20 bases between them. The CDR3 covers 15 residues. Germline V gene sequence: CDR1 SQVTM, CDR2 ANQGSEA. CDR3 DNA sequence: TGCAGCATAGTAGTAAGGGGCAGGAAGAACACTGAAGCTTTCTTT. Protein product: CSIVVRGRKNTEAFF.

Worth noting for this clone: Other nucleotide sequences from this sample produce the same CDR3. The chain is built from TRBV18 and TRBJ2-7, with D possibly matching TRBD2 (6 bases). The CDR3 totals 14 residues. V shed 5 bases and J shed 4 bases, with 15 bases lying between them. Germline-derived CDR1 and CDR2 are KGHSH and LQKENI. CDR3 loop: CASSSGTDSYEQYF. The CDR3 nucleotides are TGTGCCAGCTCATCCGGGACTGACTCTTACGAGCAGTACTTC.

The CDR3 DNA follows: TGTGCCAGCAGGAGACAGAGTTTAATGAACACTGAAGCTTTCTTT. Residues: CASRRQSLMNTEAFF. The V and J genes are TRBV6-5 and TRBJ1-1; a possible D gene is TRBD1 (5 bases). The CDR3 is 15 amino acids. CDR1 is MNHEY and CDR2 is SVGAGI in the germline V gene. Trimming took off 6 bases at V and 0 bases at J, with 14 bases between the two ends.

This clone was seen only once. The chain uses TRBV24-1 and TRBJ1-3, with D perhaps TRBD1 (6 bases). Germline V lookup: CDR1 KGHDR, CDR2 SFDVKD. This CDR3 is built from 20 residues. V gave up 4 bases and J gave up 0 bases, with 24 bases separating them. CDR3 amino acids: CATSDSSLTDGQHSGNTIYF. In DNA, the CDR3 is TGTGCCACCAGTGACTCCTCCCTCACCGACGGACAGCACTCTGGAAACACCATATATTTT.

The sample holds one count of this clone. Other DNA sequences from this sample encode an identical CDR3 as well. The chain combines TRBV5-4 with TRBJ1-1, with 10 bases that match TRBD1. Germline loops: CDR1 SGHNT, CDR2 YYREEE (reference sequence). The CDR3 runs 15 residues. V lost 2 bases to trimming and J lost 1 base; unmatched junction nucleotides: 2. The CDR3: CASSFDRGRNTEAFF. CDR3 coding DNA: TGTGCCAGCAGCTTTGACAGGGGGCGGAACACTGAAGCTTTCTTT.

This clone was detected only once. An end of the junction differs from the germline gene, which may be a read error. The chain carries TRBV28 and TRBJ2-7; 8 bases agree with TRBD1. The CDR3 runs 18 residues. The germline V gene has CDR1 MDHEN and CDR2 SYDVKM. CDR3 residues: CASSPHAVWTGKAYKQYF. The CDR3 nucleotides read TGTGCCAGCAGTCCCCATGCGGTCTGGACAGGGAAAGCCTACAAGCAGTACTTC.

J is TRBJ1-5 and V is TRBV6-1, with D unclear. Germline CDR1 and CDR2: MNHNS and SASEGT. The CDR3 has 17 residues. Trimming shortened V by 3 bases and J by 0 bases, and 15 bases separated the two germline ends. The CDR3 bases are TGTGCCAGCAGTGACGGGGTAGTTTACTCTAGCAATCAGCCCCAGCATTTT. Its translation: CASSDGVVYSSNQPQHF.

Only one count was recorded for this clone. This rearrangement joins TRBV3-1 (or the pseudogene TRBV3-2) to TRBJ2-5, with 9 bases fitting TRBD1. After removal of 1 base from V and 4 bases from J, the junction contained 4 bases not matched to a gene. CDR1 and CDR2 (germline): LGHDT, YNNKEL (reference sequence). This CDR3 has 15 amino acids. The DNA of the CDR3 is TGTGCCAGCAGCCAAGCAACAGGGGGCGGAGAGACCCAGTACTTC. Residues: CASSQATGGGETQYF.

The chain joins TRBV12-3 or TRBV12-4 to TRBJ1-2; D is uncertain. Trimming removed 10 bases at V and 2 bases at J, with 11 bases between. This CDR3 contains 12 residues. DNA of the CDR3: TGTGCCACACCAGACAAAAACTATGGCTACACCTTC. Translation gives CATPDKNYGYTF.

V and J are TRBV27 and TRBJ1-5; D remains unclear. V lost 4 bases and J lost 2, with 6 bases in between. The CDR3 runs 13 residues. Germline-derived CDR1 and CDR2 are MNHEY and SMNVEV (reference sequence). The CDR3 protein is CASSWAGNQPQHF. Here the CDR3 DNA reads TGTGCCAGCAGTTGGGCCGGCAATCAGCCCCAGCATTTT.

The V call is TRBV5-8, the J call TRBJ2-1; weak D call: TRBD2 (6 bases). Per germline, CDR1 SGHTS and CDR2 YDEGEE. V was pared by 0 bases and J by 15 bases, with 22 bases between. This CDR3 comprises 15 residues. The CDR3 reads CASSLAGSEGGRRFF. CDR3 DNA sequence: TGTGCCAGCAGCTTGGCCGGTTCCGAAGGAGGGCGAAGGTTCTTC.

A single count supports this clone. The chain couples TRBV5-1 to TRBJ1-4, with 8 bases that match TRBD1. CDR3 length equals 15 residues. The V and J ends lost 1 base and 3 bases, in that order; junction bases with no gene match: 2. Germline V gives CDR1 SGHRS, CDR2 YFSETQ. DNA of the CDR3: TGCGCCAGCAGCTTGCGGACAGGGCCTAATGAAAAACTGTTTTTT. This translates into CASSLRTGPNEKLFF.

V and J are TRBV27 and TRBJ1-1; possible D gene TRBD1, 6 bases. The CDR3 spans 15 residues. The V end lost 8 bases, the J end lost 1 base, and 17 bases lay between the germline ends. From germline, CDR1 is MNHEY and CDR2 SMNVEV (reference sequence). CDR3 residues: CASSRGGRRNTEAFF. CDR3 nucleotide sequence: TGTGCCAGCTCTAGAGGGGGACGACGGAACACTGAAGCTTTCTTT.

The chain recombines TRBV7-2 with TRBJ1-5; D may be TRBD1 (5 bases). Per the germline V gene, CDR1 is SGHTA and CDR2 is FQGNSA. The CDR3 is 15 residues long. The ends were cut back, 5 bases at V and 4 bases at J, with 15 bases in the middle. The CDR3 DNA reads TGTGCCAGCAGCAGGGGAAGGGCGGCAAATCAGCCCCAGCATTTT. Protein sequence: CASSRGRAANQPQHF.

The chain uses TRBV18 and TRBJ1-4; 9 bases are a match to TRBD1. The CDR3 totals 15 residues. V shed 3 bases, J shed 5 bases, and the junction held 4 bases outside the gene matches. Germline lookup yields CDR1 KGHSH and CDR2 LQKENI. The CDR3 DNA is TGTGCCAGCTCACCCTCCGGGACAGGGAATGAAAAACTGTTTTTT. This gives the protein CASSPSGTGNEKLFF.

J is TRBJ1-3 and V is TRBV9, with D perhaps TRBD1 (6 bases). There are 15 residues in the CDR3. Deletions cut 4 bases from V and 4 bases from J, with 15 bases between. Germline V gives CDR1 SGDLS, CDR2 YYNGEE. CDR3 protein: CASSSLTGLGNTIYF. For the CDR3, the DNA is TGTGCCAGCAGCTCCCTTACAGGGTTGGGAAACACCATATATTTT.